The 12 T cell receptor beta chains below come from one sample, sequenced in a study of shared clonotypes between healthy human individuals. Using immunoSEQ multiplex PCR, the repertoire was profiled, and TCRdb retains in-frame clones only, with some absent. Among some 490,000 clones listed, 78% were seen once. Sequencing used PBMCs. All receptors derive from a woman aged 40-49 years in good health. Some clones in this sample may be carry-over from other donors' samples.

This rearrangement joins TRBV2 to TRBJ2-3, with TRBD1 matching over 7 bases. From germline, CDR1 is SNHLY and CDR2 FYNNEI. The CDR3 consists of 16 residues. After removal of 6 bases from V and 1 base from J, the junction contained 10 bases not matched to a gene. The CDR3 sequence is CASSPRGLAGTDTQYF. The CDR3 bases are TGTGCCAGCAGCCCCAGGGGGTTAGCCGGCACAGATACGCAGTATTTT.

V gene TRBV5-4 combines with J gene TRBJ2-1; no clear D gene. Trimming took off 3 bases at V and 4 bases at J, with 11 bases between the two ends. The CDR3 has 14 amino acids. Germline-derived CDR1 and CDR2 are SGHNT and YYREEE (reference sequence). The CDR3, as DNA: TGTGCCAGCAGCTCGGGCGGACCGTACAATGAGCAGTTCTTC. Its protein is CASSSGGPYNEQFF.

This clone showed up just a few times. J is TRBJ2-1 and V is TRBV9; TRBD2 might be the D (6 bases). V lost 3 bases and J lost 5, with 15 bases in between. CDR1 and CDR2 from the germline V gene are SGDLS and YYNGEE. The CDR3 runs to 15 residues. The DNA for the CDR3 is TGTGCCAGCAGCGCCGACGGGAGTGGGGACAATGAGCAGTTCTTC. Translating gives CASSADGSGDNEQFF. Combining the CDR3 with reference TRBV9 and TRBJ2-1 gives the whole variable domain DSGVTQTPKHLITATGQRVTLRCSPRSGDLSVYWYQQSLDQGLQFLIQYYNGEERAKGNILERFSAQQFPDLHSELNLSSLELGDSALYFCASSADGSGDNEQFFGPGTRLTVL.

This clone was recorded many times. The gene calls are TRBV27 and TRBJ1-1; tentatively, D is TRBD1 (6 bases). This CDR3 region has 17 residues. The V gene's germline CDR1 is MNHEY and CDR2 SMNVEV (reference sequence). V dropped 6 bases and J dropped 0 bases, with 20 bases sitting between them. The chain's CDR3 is CASRRDKAVSLNTEAFF. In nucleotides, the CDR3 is TGTGCCAGCAGACGGGACAAGGCAGTTAGTTTGAACACTGAAGCTTTCTTT.

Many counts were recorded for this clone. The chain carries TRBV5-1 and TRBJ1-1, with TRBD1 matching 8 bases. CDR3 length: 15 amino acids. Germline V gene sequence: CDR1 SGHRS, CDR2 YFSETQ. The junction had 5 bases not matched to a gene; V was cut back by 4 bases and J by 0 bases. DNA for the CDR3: TGCGCCAGCAGCGTAAGACAGGGGTTGAACACTGAAGCTTTCTTT. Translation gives CASSVRQGLNTEAFF.

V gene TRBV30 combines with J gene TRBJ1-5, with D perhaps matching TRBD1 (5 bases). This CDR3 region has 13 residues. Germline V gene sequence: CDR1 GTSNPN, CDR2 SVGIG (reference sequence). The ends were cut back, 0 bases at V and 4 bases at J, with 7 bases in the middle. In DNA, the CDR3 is TGTGCCTGGAGTGTGGGGGAGAATCAGCCCCAGCATTTT. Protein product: CAWSVGENQPQHF.

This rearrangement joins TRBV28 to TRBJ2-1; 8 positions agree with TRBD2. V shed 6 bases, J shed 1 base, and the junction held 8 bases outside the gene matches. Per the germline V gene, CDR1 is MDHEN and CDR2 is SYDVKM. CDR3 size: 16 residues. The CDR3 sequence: CASSSPGLGSYNEQFF. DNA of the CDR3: TGTGCCAGCAGCTCCCCGGGACTAGGTTCCTACAATGAGCAGTTCTTC.

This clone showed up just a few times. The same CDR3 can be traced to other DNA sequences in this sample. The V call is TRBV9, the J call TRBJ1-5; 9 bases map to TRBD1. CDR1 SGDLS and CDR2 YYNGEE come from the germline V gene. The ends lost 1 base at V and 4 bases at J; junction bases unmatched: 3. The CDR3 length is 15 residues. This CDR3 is CASSVTGGDNQPQHF. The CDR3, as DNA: TGTGCCAGCAGCGTAACAGGGGGCGATAATCAGCCCCAGCATTTT.

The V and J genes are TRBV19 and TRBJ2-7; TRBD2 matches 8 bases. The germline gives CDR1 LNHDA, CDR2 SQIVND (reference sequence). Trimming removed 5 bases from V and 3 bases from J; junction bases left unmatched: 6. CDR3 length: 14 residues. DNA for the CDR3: TGTGCCAGTAGTCTGGCGGGAGGAGTCTACGAGCAGTACTTC. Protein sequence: CASSLAGGVYEQYF.

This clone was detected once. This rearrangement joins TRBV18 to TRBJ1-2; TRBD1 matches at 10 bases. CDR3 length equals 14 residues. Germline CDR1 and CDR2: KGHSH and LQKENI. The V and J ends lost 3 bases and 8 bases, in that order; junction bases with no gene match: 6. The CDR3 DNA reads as TGTGCCAGCTCACCCCTGACAGGGGGCGACGGCTACACCTTC. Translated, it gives CASSPLTGGDGYTF.

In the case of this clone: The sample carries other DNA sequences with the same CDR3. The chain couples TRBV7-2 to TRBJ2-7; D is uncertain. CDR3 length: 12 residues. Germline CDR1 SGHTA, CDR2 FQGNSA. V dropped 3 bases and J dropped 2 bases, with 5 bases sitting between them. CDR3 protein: CASSLRPYEQYF. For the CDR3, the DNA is TGTGCCAGCAGCTTGCGCCCCTACGAGCAGTACTTC.

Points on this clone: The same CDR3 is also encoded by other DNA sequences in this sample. CDR3 sequence reads: CASSLFGYNEQFF. Written as DNA, the CDR3 is TGTGCCAGCAGTTTGTTCGGGTACAATGAGCAGTTCTTC. The chain joins TRBV28 to TRBJ2-1; no firm D call. This CDR3 contains 13 residues. Per germline, CDR1 MDHEN and CDR2 SYDVKM. V was shortened by 3 bases and J by 4 bases, with 7 bases between the two germline ends.